The T cell receptor (beta chain) described here comes from a study of identifying expanded T cells in peripheral blood. Findings of the study overall: Clone count variance between approximately 2-week samples rose with total template count. Over approximately two and four weeks, about 15 and 19 clones changed, versus roughly 1.2 between replicates.

TCRdb's table, derived via immunoSEQ multiplex PCR, lists solely in-frame clones and lacks some. The sample contains 83,000 or so clones, 88% of which appear only once. Germline V gene sequence: CDR1 MDHEN, CDR2 SYDVKM. J lost 3 bases, V lost 5 bases, and 5 bases had no gene match. CDR3 size: 15 residues. Comment on this clone: Its antigen is still unknown.

The chain carries TRBV28 and TRBJ2-5; TRBD2 agrees at 11 bases. The sample was blood. The sequence derives from a person aged 18 to 70 in good health. For the CDR3, the DNA is TGTGCCAGCAGTGAATCGGGACTAGCGGAAGAGACCCAGTACTTC. This codes for CASSESGLAEETQYF.